This T cell receptor (beta chain) is drawn from a study of T cell responses to AZD1222 COVID-19 vaccine. General observations from the study: Repertoires were obtained only post-peak T cell response.

Of note for this clone: The antigen remains unidentified.

Profiling relied on immunoSEQ multiplex PCR, and the TCRdb table lists in-frame clones only, not all of them. The profile shows about 180,000 clones, approximately 91% of them singletons. Trimming took off 0 bases at V and 8 bases at J, with 12 bases between the two ends. The germline V gene has CDR1 SGDLS and CDR2 YYNGEE. The CDR3 length is 15 residues. The chain carries TRBV9 and TRBJ1-6, with D maybe TRBD1 (5 bases). This TCR came from an adult in good health. The sample here was peripheral blood, taken on day 0 of AZD1222 vaccination. The CDR3 nucleotides are TGTGCCAGCAGCGTAGAGGGTCGGGGGGATTCACCCCTCCACTTT. It translates to CASSVEGRGDSPLHF.